The 14 T cell receptor beta chains given below trace back to one sample, sequenced in a study of T cells after yellow fever vaccination. Via MiXCR, TCRdb re-called the 5' RACE reads, giving one row per CDR3 protein. Among around 530,000 distinct CDR3 sequences listed, about a sixth were seen once. This material consisted of PBMCs, taken around 5 days after the first yellow fever vaccination. These receptors came from a man younger than 35 who received the YFV17D yellow fever vaccine.

V is TRBV20-1 and J is TRBJ2-1; TRBD2 aligns across 13 bases. Germline assignment: CDR1 DFQATT and CDR2 SNEGSKA (reference sequence). This CDR3 is built from 14 residues. The V gene end was trimmed by 7 bases and the J gene end by 8 bases; junction bases not matched to a gene: 8. CDR3 nucleotide sequence: TGCAGTGGAAGACTAGCGGGGGGATCCGATGAGCAGTTCTTC. This sequence encodes CSGRLAGGSDEQFF.

V is TRBV11-3 and J is TRBJ2-2, with D perhaps given as TRBD1 or TRBD2 (5 bases each). The CDR3 sequence is 16 residues long. V shed 8 bases and J shed 0 bases, with 16 bases lying between them. The germline gives CDR1 SGHNT, CDR2 YENEEA. The CDR3 sequence is CASAYSGTTNTGELFF. In DNA, the CDR3 is TGTGCCAGCGCCTACTCCGGGACGACGAACACCGGGGAGCTGTTTTTT.

The chain combines TRBV20-1 with TRBJ2-2, with D maybe TRBD1 (6 bases). Trimming left V 2 bases short and J 6 bases short, with 10 bases between. Germline V gives CDR1 DFQATT, CDR2 SNEGSKA (reference sequence). The CDR3 spans 13 residues. Here the CDR3 DNA reads TGCAGTGCTAGAACAGGGTTGTCCGGGGAGCTGTTTTTT. It codes for CSARTGLSGELFF.

The chain uses TRBV12-3 or TRBV12-4 and TRBJ2-7; 7 bases align to TRBD1. V dropped 3 bases and J dropped 5; count of bases not matched to a gene: 13. The CDR3 is made up of 16 amino acids. CDR3 nucleotides: TGTGCCAGCAGTTTCGGACAGGCCCATTGGCGAGACGAGCAGTACTTC. Translating it yields CASSFGQAHWRDEQYF.

The chain is built from TRBV10-1 and TRBJ2-1; D not certain. Germline V gives CDR1 WNHNN, CDR2 SYGVQD (reference sequence). With 0 bases removed from V and 10 bases from J, the gap between germline ends came to 7 bases. The CDR3 runs to 12 residues. The CDR3 DNA follows: TGCGCCAGCAGTGAGTCGACGAGGGAGCAGTTCTTC. Translating it yields CASSESTREQFF.

The CDR3 region is CSVDIPGPANYGYTF. CDR3 bases: TGCAGCGTTGATATCCCGGGCCCCGCTAACTATGGCTACACCTTC. The J gene is TRBJ1-2, the V gene TRBV29-1; D gene unclear. Germline assignment: CDR1 SQVTM and CDR2 ANQGSEA. This CDR3 region has 15 residues. V was clipped by 3 bases and J by 0 bases, with 14 bases between them.

This clonotype was counted a few times. V is TRBV7-9 and J is TRBJ1-1, with D possibly matching TRBD1 (6 bases). This CDR3 contains 14 residues. Per germline, CDR1 SEHNR and CDR2 FQNEAQ (reference sequence). V was pared by 7 bases and J by 0 bases, with 12 bases between. The CDR3 bases are TGTGCCAGCATTTCAGGGGCCCTGAACACTGAAGCTTTCTTT. This encodes CASISGALNTEAFF.

This clonotype came up a few times. V usage is TRBV25-1 and J usage is TRBJ2-5, with D perhaps TRBD2 (6 bases). CDR3 size: 15 residues. V was trimmed by 4 bases and J by 2 bases, leaving 14 bases between them. Germline CDR1 MGHDK, CDR2 SYGVNS. The CDR3 DNA is TGTGCCAGCAGTGTTAGATCGGGAGCGCAAGAGACCCAGTACTTC. Translating it yields CASSVRSGAQETQYF.

The chain combines TRBV5-1 with TRBJ2-7; D gene uncertain. Per germline, CDR1 SGHRS and CDR2 YFSETQ. This CDR3 comprises 14 residues. Trimming took off 1 base at V and 3 bases at J, with 11 bases between the two ends. CDR3 in DNA: TGCGCCAGCAGCTTGCAGGTAGACAACTACGAGCAGTACTTC. Protein: CASSLQVDNYEQYF.

This clonotype came up a few times. V usage is TRBV7-9 and J usage is TRBJ2-5, with D perhaps assigned TRBD1 or TRBD2 (5 bases each). Trimming cost V 6 bases and J 1 base, with 12 bases left between them. This CDR3 has 14 residues. CDR1 and CDR2 (germline): SEHNR, FQNEAQ (reference sequence). The CDR3 is CASRGVQSQETQYF. The CDR3 DNA follows: TGTGCCAGCAGGGGGGTACAGTCCCAAGAGACCCAGTACTTC.

The V and J genes are TRBV6-1 and TRBJ2-1, with D possibly matching TRBD2 (7 bases). This CDR3 is built from 15 residues. In germline, CDR1 is MNHNS, CDR2 SASEGT. V was clipped by 3 bases and J by 8 bases, with 17 bases between them. CDR3 coding DNA: TGTGCCAGCAGTGAGGGTTGGGGGGGCGGGCATGAGCAGTTCTTC. This gives the protein CASSEGWGGGHEQFF.

V is TRBV27 and J is TRBJ2-3; TRBD1 or TRBD2 may be the D gene (5 bases each). Trimming stripped 4 bases from V and 3 bases from J, with 20 bases between. This CDR3 is 17 amino acids long. The germline CDR1 and CDR2 sequences are MNHEY and SMNVEV (reference sequence). CDR3 DNA: TGTGCCAGCAGTTCGGGACGGTGGGGAGCCCGTACAGATACGCAGTATTTT. It codes for CASSSGRWGARTDTQYF.

This clonotype has more than one count but fewer than ten. The V call is TRBV3-1, the J call TRBJ2-1; D not certain. V was shortened by 0 bases and J by 4 bases, with 10 bases between the two germline ends. Germline CDR1 LGHDT, CDR2 YNNKEL (reference sequence). The length of the CDR3 is 15 residues. CDR3 sequence (DNA): TGTGCCAGCAGCCAAGACAGTAGGCCGTACAATGAGCAGTTCTTC. It is translated as CASSQDSRPYNEQFF.

The V call is TRBV7-8, the J call TRBJ2-5, with TRBD2 as a possible D gene (6 bases). The CDR3 is 17 residues long. Germline loops: CDR1 SGHVS, CDR2 FQNEAQ. V shed 0 bases and J shed 5 bases, with 19 bases lying between them. The CDR3 DNA reads as TGTGCCAGCAGCTTAGCTTGGCCGCGGGGCCCGGCGGAGACCCAGTACTTC. Protein product: CASSLAWPRGPAETQYF. The full variable domain, its missing parts supplied by reference TRBV7-8 and TRBJ2-5, is GAGVSQSPRYKVAKRGQDVALRCDPISGHVSLFWYQQALGQGPEFLTYFQNEAQLDKSGLPSDRFFAERPEGSVSTLKIQRTQQEDSAVYLCASSLAWPRGPAETQYFGPGTRLLVL.